The rows below give T cell receptor beta chains drawn from one sample of a study of blood T cell repertoires in COVID-19. Produced via immunoSEQ multiplex PCR; TCRdb's table is partial and in-frame only. The sample has some 400,000 clones, around 89% seen once. Sequenced sample: peripheral blood. The receptor source for this set is a man aged 18 to 30 with active or convalescent COVID-19. Both conserved end residues are part of each CDR3. A D gene is named only where the DNA matches it firmly. Size tells how often a clone was seen (once, few, many) or the class of an expanded clone, and some rows leave it out.

j_gene: TRBJ1-6
d_gene: .
abundance: .
len: 15
v_gene: TRBV6-6
CDR3nt: TGTGCCAGCAGAGGAGGCCGCCTAGACTATTCACCCCTCCACTTT
CDR3aa: CASRGGRLDYSPLHF

j_gene: TRBJ2-1
d_gene: TRBD1
abundance: once
len: 14
v_gene: TRBV3-1/TRBV3-2
CDR3nt: TGTGCCAGCAGCCAAGCCCAGACAGGGGCTCGACAGTTCTTC
CDR3aa: CASSQAQTGARQFF

j_gene: TRBJ2-7
d_gene: TRBD2
abundance: .
len: 17
v_gene: TRBV5-1
CDR3nt: TGCGCCAGCAGCTACGGGACTAGCGCCCGTAGCTCCTACGAGCAGTACTTC
CDR3aa: CASSYGTSARSSYEQYF

j_gene: TRBJ2-7
d_gene: TRBD1
abundance: .
len: 18
v_gene: TRBV4-3
CDR3nt: TGCGCCAGCAGCCAAGATTATTTGGACAGGGGGGGGTTCTACGAGCAGTACTTC
CDR3aa: CASSQDYLDRGGFYEQYF

j_gene: TRBJ2-7
d_gene: .
abundance: .
len: 16
v_gene: TRBV6-6
CDR3nt: TGTGCCAGCCCCCCCGAGGAGGGTCTGCCTCCCTACGAGCAGTACTTC
CDR3aa: CASPPEEGLPPYEQYF

j_gene: TRBJ2-3
d_gene: TRBD2
abundance: .
len: 17
v_gene: TRBV19
CDR3nt: TGTGCCAGCGGGGGGAGCCAGACTGGGTCGTTGACAGATACGCAGTATTTT
CDR3aa: CASGGSQTGSLTDTQYF

j_gene: TRBJ1-4
d_gene: .
abundance: .
len: 13
v_gene: TRBV27
CDR3nt: TGTGCCAGCAGTTTTTTGAGTAGTGAAAAACTGTTTTTT
CDR3aa: CASSFLSSEKLFF

j_gene: TRBJ2-7
d_gene: .
abundance: .
len: 15
v_gene: TRBV7-2
CDR3nt: TGTGCCAGCAGCTTAGGAGCTAGCGAACCCTACGAGCAGTACTTC
CDR3aa: CASSLGASEPYEQYF

j_gene: TRBJ2-3
d_gene: TRBD2
abundance: .
len: 15
v_gene: TRBV9
CDR3nt: TGTGCCAGCGAGCCGGGAGGAACCTCCACAGATACGCAGTATTTT
CDR3aa: CASEPGGTSTDTQYF

j_gene: TRBJ1-1
d_gene: TRBD1
abundance: once
len: 13
v_gene: TRBV11-2
CDR3nt: TGTGCCAGCAGCCTTGGGACAGGGACCGAAGCTTTCTTT
CDR3aa: CASSLGTGTEAFF

j_gene: TRBJ2-7
d_gene: TRBD2
abundance: .
len: 14
v_gene: TRBV27
CDR3nt: TGTGCCAGCAGTTCGGGACTAGCGGGAGACGAGCAGTACTTC
CDR3aa: CASSSGLAGDEQYF

j_gene: TRBJ1-5
d_gene: .
abundance: .
len: 17
v_gene: TRBV6-4
CDR3nt: TGTGCCAGCAGTGACTGTGGGCATAATCAGGGAAACCAGCCCCAGCATTTT
CDR3aa: CASSDCGHNQGNQPQHF

j_gene: TRBJ2-4
d_gene: .
abundance: once
len: 21
v_gene: TRBV3-1/TRBV3-2
CDR3nt: TGTGCCAGCAGCCAAGTGGGAGGCCGCCGAAAAAAAAATCTAGCCAAAAACATTCAGTACTTC
CDR3aa: CASSQVGGRRKKNLAKNIQYF

j_gene: TRBJ1-2
d_gene: .
abundance: .
len: 15
v_gene: TRBV19
CDR3nt: TGTGCCAGTAGTATCGGGGTTGGACAGCTCTATGGCTACACCTTC
CDR3aa: CASSIGVGQLYGYTF

j_gene: TRBJ1-4
d_gene: TRBD1
abundance: .
len: 14
v_gene: TRBV7-9
CDR3nt: TGTGCCAGCAGCACGGACAGGGTTAATGAAAAACTGTTTTTT
CDR3aa: CASSTDRVNEKLFF

j_gene: TRBJ2-1
d_gene: TRBD1
abundance: .
len: 13
v_gene: TRBV2
CDR3nt: TGTGCCAGCAGTGGTACAGGGGCCCATGAGCAGTTCTTC
CDR3aa: CASSGTGAHEQFF

j_gene: TRBJ1-1
d_gene: .
abundance: .
len: 11
v_gene: TRBV6-5
CDR3nt: TGTGCCAGCAGTATACAGGGAAGGGGTTTCTTT
CDR3aa: CASSIQGRGFF

j_gene: TRBJ2-5
d_gene: TRBD1
abundance: .
len: 16
v_gene: TRBV5-6
CDR3nt: TGTGCCAGCAGCCCGAAAAGGACAGGGATTCAAGAGACCCAGTACTTC
CDR3aa: CASSPKRTGIQETQYF

j_gene: TRBJ2-2
d_gene: .
abundance: .
len: 13
v_gene: TRBV5-4
CDR3nt: TGTGCCAGCAGCTCGACTAGTGCCGGGGAGCTGTTTTTT
CDR3aa: CASSSTSAGELFF

j_gene: TRBJ1-5
d_gene: TRBD1
abundance: .
len: 13
v_gene: TRBV29-1
CDR3nt: TGCAGCGTGGGGTGGGACAGCGGTCAGCCCCAGCATTTT
CDR3aa: CSVGWDSGQPQHF

j_gene: TRBJ2-3
d_gene: TRBD1
abundance: .
len: 16
v_gene: TRBV5-8
CDR3nt: TGTGCCAGCAGCTCCGGGACAGGGGCCCTCACAGATACGCAGTATTTT
CDR3aa: CASSSGTGALTDTQYF

j_gene: TRBJ1-4
d_gene: .
abundance: .
len: 11
v_gene: TRBV5-6
CDR3nt: TGTGCCAGCAGCGTAGCTGAAAAACTGTTTTTT
CDR3aa: CASSVAEKLFF

j_gene: TRBJ1-2
d_gene: .
abundance: .
len: 15
v_gene: TRBV5-1
CDR3nt: TGCGCCAGCAGCTCGCGACAGGACCCGTGGTATGGCTACACCTTC
CDR3aa: CASSSRQDPWYGYTF

j_gene: TRBJ1-2
d_gene: .
abundance: .
len: 12
v_gene: TRBV28
CDR3nt: TGTGCCAGCAGTTATCCAGGTGGTGGCTACACCTTC
CDR3aa: CASSYPGGGYTF

j_gene: TRBJ1-1
d_gene: .
abundance: few
len: 15
v_gene: TRBV11-1
CDR3nt: TGTGCCAGCAGCTCCGACAAGCACATGAACACTGAAGCTTTCTTT
CDR3aa: CASSSDKHMNTEAFF

j_gene: TRBJ1-1
d_gene: TRBD1
abundance: .
len: 14
v_gene: TRBV2
CDR3nt: TGTGCCAGCAGTGGACTAAACAGGGGGGAGGAAGCTTTCTTT
CDR3aa: CASSGLNRGEEAFF

j_gene: TRBJ1-3
d_gene: .
abundance: .
len: 16
v_gene: TRBV7-6
CDR3nt: TGTGCCAGCAGCTTATGGGCAGGGAACTCTGGAAACACCATATATTTT
CDR3aa: CASSLWAGNSGNTIYF

j_gene: TRBJ2-2
d_gene: .
abundance: .
len: 17
v_gene: TRBV9
CDR3nt: TGTGCCAGCAGCGATCCTGACAGGAATGCGAACACCGGGGAGCTGTTTTTT
CDR3aa: CASSDPDRNANTGELFF

j_gene: TRBJ2-1
d_gene: .
abundance: .
len: 13
v_gene: TRBV18
CDR3nt: TGTGCCAGCTCACCTCTTAATATGAATGAGCAGTTCTTC
CDR3aa: CASSPLNMNEQFF

j_gene: TRBJ1-5
d_gene: .
abundance: .
len: 16
v_gene: TRBV6-6
CDR3nt: TGTGCCACCTTTGTAGGGAGCTCTGGGATTAATCAGCCCCAGCATTTT
CDR3aa: CATFVGSSGINQPQHF

j_gene: TRBJ2-1
d_gene: TRBD1
abundance: .
len: 15
v_gene: TRBV24-1
CDR3nt: TGTGCCACCAGTGTCCCCGACAGGGGAGGCAATGAGCAGTTCTTC
CDR3aa: CATSVPDRGGNEQFF

j_gene: TRBJ1-1
d_gene: .
abundance: once
len: 14
v_gene: TRBV7-2
CDR3nt: TGTGCCAGCAGCTTAGTCTTGGCTAGCGCTGAAGCTTTCTTT
CDR3aa: CASSLVLASAEAFF

j_gene: TRBJ2-5
d_gene: .
abundance: once
len: 14
v_gene: TRBV3-1/TRBV3-2
CDR3nt: TGTGCCAGCAGCCAACTACAGGGCCAAGAGACCCAGTACTTC
CDR3aa: CASSQLQGQETQYF

j_gene: TRBJ2-1
d_gene: .
abundance: .
len: 16
v_gene: TRBV27
CDR3nt: TGTGCCAGCAGTTCCCGGGAGCCTAGCTCCTACAATGAGCAGTTCTTC
CDR3aa: CASSSREPSSYNEQFF

j_gene: TRBJ2-5
d_gene: .
abundance: .
len: 13
v_gene: TRBV28
CDR3nt: TGTGCCAGCAGTTTACCCCTCTCTCAGACCCAGTACTTC
CDR3aa: CASSLPLSQTQYF

j_gene: TRBJ1-2
d_gene: .
abundance: .
len: 12
v_gene: TRBV12-3/TRBV12-4
CDR3nt: TGTGCCAGCAGTTCACGGGACATCTCCTACACCTTC
CDR3aa: CASSSRDISYTF

j_gene: TRBJ2-7
d_gene: .
abundance: .
len: 14
v_gene: TRBV15
CDR3nt: TGTGCCACCAGCAGAGTACGGGAGCCCTACGAGCAGTACTTC
CDR3aa: CATSRVREPYEQYF

j_gene: TRBJ1-2
d_gene: .
abundance: .
len: 15
v_gene: TRBV12-1
CDR3nt: TGTGCCAGCAGCTCCCAAACAGACGCCAGGGATGGCTACACCTTC
CDR3aa: CASSSQTDARDGYTF

j_gene: TRBJ2-3
d_gene: TRBD2
abundance: .
len: 18
v_gene: TRBV7-6
CDR3nt: TGTGCCAGCAGCTTAGTCCCGCTGCGCGGGAGGGTCACAGATACGCAGTATTTT
CDR3aa: CASSLVPLRGRVTDTQYF

j_gene: TRBJ2-3
d_gene: TRBD1
abundance: many
len: 15
v_gene: TRBV5-6
CDR3nt: TGTGCCAGCAGCACCGACAGGGGGCCTAGAGATACGCAGTATTTT
CDR3aa: CASSTDRGPRDTQYF

j_gene: TRBJ2-5
d_gene: TRBD1
abundance: once
len: 14
v_gene: TRBV7-2
CDR3nt: TGTGCCAGCAGCAAGGACAGGGGAGGAGAGACCCAGTACTTC
CDR3aa: CASSKDRGGETQYF

j_gene: TRBJ2-3
d_gene: TRBD2
abundance: .
len: 15
v_gene: TRBV7-9
CDR3nt: TGTGCCAGCAGCTTGACTAGCGGGAGCACAGATACGCAGTATTTT
CDR3aa: CASSLTSGSTDTQYF

j_gene: TRBJ2-2
d_gene: .
abundance: .
len: 14
v_gene: TRBV30
CDR3nt: TGTGCCTGGAGTGTACCTGGAGGGACCGGGGAGCTGTTTTTT
CDR3aa: CAWSVPGGTGELFF

j_gene: TRBJ2-3
d_gene: .
abundance: .
len: 15
v_gene: TRBV5-1
CDR3nt: TGCGCCAGCAGCTTGGTGGCTAGCGGCACAGATACGCAGTATTTT
CDR3aa: CASSLVASGTDTQYF

j_gene: TRBJ1-3
d_gene: TRBD1
abundance: once
len: 15
v_gene: TRBV11-2
CDR3nt: TGTGCCAGCAGCTTAGGGGACAGGGGCCGGCACACCATATATTTT
CDR3aa: CASSLGDRGRHTIYF

j_gene: TRBJ1-2
d_gene: .
abundance: .
len: 11
v_gene: TRBV19
CDR3nt: TGTGCCAGTAACACCGTGGCTGGCTACACCTTC
CDR3aa: CASNTVAGYTF

j_gene: TRBJ2-4
d_gene: .
abundance: .
len: 16
v_gene: TRBV27
CDR3nt: TGTGCCAGCAGTTTAGGAACGCGGCTAGCCAAAAACATTCAGTACTTC
CDR3aa: CASSLGTRLAKNIQYF

j_gene: TRBJ2-7
d_gene: .
abundance: .
len: 15
v_gene: TRBV7-6
CDR3nt: TGTGCCAGCAGCTTAGCGGGAGATTCCTCCTACGAGCAGTACTTC
CDR3aa: CASSLAGDSSYEQYF

j_gene: TRBJ2-7
d_gene: TRBD1
abundance: .
len: 15
v_gene: TRBV18
CDR3nt: TGTGCCAGCTCACCCGGGACAGGGAAAAACTACGAGCAGTACTTC
CDR3aa: CASSPGTGKNYEQYF

j_gene: TRBJ1-5
d_gene: .
abundance: .
len: 13
v_gene: TRBV3-1/TRBV3-2
CDR3nt: TGTGCCAGCAGCCAAGGGCGGGGTCAGCCCCAGCATTTT
CDR3aa: CASSQGRGQPQHF

j_gene: TRBJ2-5
d_gene: TRBD2
abundance: .
len: 15
v_gene: TRBV28
CDR3nt: TGTGCCAGCAGTTTACCCCCCGACGGGGGGGAGACCCAGTACTTC
CDR3aa: CASSLPPDGGETQYF

j_gene: TRBJ1-5
d_gene: TRBD1
abundance: .
len: 19
v_gene: TRBV4-1
CDR3nt: TGCGCCAGCAGCCCGGGCGGGGGACAGGGGCGATATAGCAATCAGCCCCAGCATTTT
CDR3aa: CASSPGGGQGRYSNQPQHF

j_gene: TRBJ2-3
d_gene: .
abundance: once
len: 14
v_gene: TRBV13
CDR3nt: TGTGCCAGCAGCCAAACAGGGAACACAGATACGCAGTATTTT
CDR3aa: CASSQTGNTDTQYF